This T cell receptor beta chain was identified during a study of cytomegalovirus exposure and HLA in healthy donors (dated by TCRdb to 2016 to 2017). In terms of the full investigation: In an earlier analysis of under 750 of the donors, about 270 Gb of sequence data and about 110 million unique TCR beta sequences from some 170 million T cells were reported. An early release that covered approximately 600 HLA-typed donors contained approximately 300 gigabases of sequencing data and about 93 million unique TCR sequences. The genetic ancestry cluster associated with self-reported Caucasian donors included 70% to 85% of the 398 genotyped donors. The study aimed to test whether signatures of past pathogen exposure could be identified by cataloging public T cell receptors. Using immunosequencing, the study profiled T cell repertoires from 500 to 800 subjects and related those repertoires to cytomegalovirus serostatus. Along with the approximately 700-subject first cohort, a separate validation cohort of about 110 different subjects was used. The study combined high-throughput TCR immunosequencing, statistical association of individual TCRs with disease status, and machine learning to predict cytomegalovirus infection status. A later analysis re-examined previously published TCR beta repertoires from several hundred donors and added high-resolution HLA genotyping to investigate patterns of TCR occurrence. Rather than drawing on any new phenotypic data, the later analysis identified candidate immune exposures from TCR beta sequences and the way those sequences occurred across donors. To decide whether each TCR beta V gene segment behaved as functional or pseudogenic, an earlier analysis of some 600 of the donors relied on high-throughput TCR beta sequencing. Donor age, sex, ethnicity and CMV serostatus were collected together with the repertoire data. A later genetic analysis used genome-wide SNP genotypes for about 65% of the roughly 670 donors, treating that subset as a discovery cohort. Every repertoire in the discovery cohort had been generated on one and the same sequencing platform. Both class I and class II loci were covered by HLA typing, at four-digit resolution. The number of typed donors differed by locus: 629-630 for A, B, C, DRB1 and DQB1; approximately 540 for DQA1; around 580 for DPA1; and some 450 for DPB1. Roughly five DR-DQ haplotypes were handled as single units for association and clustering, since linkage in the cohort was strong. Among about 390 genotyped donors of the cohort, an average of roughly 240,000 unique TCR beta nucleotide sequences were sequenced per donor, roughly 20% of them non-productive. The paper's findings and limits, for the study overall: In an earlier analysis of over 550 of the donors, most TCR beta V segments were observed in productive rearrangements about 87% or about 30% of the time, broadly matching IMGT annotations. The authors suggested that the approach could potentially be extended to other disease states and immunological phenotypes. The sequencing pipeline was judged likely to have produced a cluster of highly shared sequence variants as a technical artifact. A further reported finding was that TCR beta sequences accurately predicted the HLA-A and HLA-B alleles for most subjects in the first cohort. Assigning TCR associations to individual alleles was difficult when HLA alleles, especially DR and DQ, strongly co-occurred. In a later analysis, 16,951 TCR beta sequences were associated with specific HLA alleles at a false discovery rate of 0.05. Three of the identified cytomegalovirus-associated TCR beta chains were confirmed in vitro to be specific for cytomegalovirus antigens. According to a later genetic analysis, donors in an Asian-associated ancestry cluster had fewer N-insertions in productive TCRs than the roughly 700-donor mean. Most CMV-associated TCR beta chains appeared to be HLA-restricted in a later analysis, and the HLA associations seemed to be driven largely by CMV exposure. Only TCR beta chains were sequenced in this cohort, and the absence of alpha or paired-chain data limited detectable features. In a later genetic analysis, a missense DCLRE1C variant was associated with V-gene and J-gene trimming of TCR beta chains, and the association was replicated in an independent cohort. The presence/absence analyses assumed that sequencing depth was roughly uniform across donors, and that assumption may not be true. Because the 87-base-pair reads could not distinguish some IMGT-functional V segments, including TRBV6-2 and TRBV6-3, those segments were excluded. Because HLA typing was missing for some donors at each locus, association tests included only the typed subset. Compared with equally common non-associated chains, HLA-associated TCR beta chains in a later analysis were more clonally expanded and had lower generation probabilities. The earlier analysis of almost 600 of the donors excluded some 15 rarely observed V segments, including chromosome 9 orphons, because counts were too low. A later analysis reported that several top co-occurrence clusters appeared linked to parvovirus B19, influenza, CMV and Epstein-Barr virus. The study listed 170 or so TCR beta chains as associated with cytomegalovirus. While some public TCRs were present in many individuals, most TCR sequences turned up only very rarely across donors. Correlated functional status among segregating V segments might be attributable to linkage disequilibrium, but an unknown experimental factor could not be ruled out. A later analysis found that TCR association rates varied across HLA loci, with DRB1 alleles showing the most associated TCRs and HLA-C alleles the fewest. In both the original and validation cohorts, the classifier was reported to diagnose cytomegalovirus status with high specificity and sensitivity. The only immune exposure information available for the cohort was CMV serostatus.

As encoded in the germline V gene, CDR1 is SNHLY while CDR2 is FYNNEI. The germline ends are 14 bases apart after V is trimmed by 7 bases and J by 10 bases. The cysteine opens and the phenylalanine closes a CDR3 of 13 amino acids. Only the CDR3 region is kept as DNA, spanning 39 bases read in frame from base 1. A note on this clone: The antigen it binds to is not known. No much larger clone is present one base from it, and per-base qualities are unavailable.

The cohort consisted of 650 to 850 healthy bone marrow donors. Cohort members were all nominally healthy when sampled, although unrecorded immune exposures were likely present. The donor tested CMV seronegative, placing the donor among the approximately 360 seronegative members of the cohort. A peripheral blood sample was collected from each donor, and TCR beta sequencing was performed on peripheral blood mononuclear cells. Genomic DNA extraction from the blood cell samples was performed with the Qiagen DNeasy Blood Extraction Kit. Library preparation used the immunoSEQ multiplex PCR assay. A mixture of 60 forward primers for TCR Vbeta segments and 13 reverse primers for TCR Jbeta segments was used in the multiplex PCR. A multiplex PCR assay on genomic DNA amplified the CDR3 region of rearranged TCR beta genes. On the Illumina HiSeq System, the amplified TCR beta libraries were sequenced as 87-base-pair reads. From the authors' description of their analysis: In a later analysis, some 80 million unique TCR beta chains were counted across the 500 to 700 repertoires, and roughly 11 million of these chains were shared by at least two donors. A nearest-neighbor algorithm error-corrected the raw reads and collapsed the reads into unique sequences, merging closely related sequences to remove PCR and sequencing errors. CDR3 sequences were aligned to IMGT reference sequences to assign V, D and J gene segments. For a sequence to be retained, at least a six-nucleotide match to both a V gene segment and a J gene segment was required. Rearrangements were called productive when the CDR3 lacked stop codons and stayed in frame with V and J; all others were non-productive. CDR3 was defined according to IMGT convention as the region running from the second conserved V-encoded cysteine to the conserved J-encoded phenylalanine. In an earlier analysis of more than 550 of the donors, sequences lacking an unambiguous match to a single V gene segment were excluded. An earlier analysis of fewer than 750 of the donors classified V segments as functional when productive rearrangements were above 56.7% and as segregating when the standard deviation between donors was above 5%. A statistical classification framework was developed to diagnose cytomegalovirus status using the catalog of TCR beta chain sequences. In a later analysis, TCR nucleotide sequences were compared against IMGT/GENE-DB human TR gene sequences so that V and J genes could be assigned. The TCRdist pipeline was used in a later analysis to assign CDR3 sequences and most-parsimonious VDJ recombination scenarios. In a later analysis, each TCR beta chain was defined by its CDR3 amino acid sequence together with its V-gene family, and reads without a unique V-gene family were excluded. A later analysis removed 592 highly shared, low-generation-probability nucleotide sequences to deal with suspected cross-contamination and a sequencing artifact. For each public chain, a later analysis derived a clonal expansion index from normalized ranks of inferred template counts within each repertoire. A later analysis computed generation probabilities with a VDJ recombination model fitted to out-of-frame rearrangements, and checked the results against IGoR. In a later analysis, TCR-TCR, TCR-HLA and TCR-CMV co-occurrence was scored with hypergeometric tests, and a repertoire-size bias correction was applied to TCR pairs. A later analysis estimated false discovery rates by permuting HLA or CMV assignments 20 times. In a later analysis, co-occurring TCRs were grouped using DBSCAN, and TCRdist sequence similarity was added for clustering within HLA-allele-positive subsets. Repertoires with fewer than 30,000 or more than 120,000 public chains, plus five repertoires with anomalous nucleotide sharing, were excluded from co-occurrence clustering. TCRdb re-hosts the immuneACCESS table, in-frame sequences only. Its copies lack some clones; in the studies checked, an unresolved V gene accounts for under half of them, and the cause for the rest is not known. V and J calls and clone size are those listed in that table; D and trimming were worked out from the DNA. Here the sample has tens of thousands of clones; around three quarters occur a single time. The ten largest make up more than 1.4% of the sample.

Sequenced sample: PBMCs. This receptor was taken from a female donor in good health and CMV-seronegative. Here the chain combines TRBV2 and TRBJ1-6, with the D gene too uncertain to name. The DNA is TGTGCCAGCATGTCCCAGTTATCATCACCCCTCCACTTT. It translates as CASMSQLSSPLHF.